Shown below are 18 T cell receptor beta chains from a single sample sequenced in a study of blood T cell repertoires in COVID-19. TCRdb's table, derived via immunoSEQ multiplex PCR, lists solely in-frame clones and lacks some. The sample includes about 140,000 clones, roughly 76% of them seen just once. Sequenced sample: peripheral blood. The receptors shown here come from a woman between 45 and 65 years old with active or convalescent COVID-19.

V usage is TRBV6-5 and J usage is TRBJ1-2, with a possible D match to TRBD1 (5 bases). V shed 2 bases and J shed 2 bases, with 9 bases lying between them. CDR1 is MNHEY, CDR2 SVGAGI, per germline. The CDR3 loop spans 14 amino acids. CDR3 region: CASSYVGQNYGYTF. CDR3 bases: TGTGCCAGCAGTTACGTGGGGCAGAACTATGGCTACACCTTC.

This chain joins TRBV29-1 and TRBJ1-2; 8 bases fit TRBD1. Germline CDR1 is SQVTM and CDR2 is ANQGSEA. The CDR3 totals 13 residues. V shed 4 bases and J 6 bases; nucleotides not matched to a gene: 7. The CDR3 loop is CSVGTGIEDGYTF. In nucleotides, the CDR3 is TGCAGCGTTGGGACAGGGATCGAGGATGGCTACACCTTC.

This clone was seen only a few times. This sequence joins TRBV11-2 and TRBJ2-1; 10 bases line up with TRBD2. The CDR3 is 16 amino acids. The V gene's germline CDR1 is SGHAT and CDR2 FQNNGV. V lost 5 bases and J lost 9; bases outside the gene matches: 13. CDR3 protein: CASSLRTTSGPIEQFF. The CDR3 DNA is TGTGCCAGCAGCCTTCGGACGACTAGCGGGCCCATTGAGCAGTTCTTC.

This chain uses TRBV3-1 (or the pseudogene TRBV3-2) with TRBJ2-7, with D tentatively TRBD2 (5 bases). Trimming shortened V by 0 bases and J by 2 bases, and 23 bases separated the two germline ends. Per the germline V gene, CDR1 is LGHDT and CDR2 is YNNKEL (reference sequence). This CDR3 contains 19 residues. The CDR3 spells CASSQETYGLAGNTYEQYF. The CDR3 DNA reads TGTGCCAGCAGCCAAGAGACCTATGGGCTAGCAGGAAATACCTACGAGCAGTACTTC.

This chain connects TRBV5-1 to TRBJ2-7; 7 nucleotides agree with TRBD1. The CDR3 length is 12 residues. Trimming removed 4 bases from V and 6 bases from J; junction bases left unmatched: 4. Germline assignment: CDR1 SGHRS and CDR2 YFSETQ. The CDR3 sequence is CASSVSGGEQYF. CDR3 DNA: TGCGCCAGCAGCGTGTCAGGGGGCGAGCAGTACTTC.

This clone showed up just a few times. V is TRBV6-2 or TRBV6-3 and J is TRBJ1-5; 8 positions match TRBD1. Germline CDR1 is MNHEY and CDR2 is SVGEGT. V shed 6 bases, J shed 5 bases, and the junction held 9 bases outside the gene matches. CDR3 length: 15 amino acids. The CDR3, as DNA: TGTGCCAGCAGCCCCGGACAGGGACGGGATCAGCCCCAGCATTTT. Its protein is CASSPGQGRDQPQHF.

J is TRBJ2-7 and V is TRBV20-1, with 8 bases fitting TRBD2. This CDR3 is built from 16 residues. Germline CDR1 is DFQATT and CDR2 is SNEGSKA (reference sequence). V lost 3 bases to trimming and J lost 6 bases; unmatched junction nucleotides: 16. DNA of the CDR3: TGCAGTGCTAGTGGTTGGGGGCTAGCGGGTGACGGCGAGCAGTACTTC. Translating it yields CSASGWGLAGDGEQYF.

V usage is TRBV28 and J usage is TRBJ1-6; 9 nucleotides line up with TRBD1. The CDR3 sequence is 16 residues long. The germline V gene encodes CDR1 MDHEN and CDR2 SYDVKM. The V segment lost 3 bases and the J segment 5 bases; nucleotides outside the gene matches: 5. The CDR3 sequence: CASSFPGQGNNSPLHF. CDR3 DNA: TGTGCCAGCAGTTTCCCCGGACAGGGGAATAATTCACCCCTCCACTTT.

The rearrangement joins TRBV5-5 to TRBJ2-5; no definite D call. CDR1 is SGHKS and CDR2 is YYEKEE in the germline V gene (reference sequence). The length of the CDR3 is 14 residues. Trimming pared 0 bases from V and 1 base from J, leaving 7 bases between. The CDR3 loop reads CASSLGLGQETQYF. In DNA, the CDR3 is TGTGCCAGCAGCTTGGGCCTAGGCCAAGAGACCCAGTACTTC.

This sequence joins TRBV5-1 and TRBJ2-5, with D maybe TRBD1 (5 bases). CDR1 is SGHRS, CDR2 YFSETQ, per germline. The ends were cut back, 0 bases at V and 2 bases at J, with 14 bases in the middle. This CDR3 is built from 16 residues. The CDR3 loop is CASSLDPRVFQETQYF. CDR3 DNA sequence: TGCGCCAGCAGCTTGGATCCCAGGGTTTTTCAAGAGACCCAGTACTTC.

This chain joins TRBV6-1 and TRBJ2-4; 7 nucleotides match TRBD1. With V trimmed by 6 bases and J by 5 bases, 7 bases remained unmatched. CDR3 length: 14 amino acids. The germline gives CDR1 MNHNS, CDR2 SASEGT. Here the CDR3 reads CASSPDRVQNIQYF. The CDR3 region has the DNA TGTGCCAGCAGCCCCGACAGGGTCCAAAACATTCAGTACTTC.

This chain connects TRBV6-2 or TRBV6-3 to TRBJ1-2, with D possibly matching TRBD1 (6 bases). Germline CDR1 is MNHEY and CDR2 is SVGEGT. This CDR3 spans 13 amino acids. With 7 bases removed from V and 8 bases from J, the gap between germline ends came to 17 bases. The CDR3 DNA reads TGTGCCAGCACCCCGCGGGGGCGCGGAGGCTACACCTTC. This sequence encodes CASTPRGRGGYTF.

This clone came up a few times. The V gene is TRBV24-1, the J gene TRBJ2-7; TRBD1 matches at 8 bases. CDR1 KGHDR and CDR2 SFDVKD come from the germline V gene. This CDR3 spans 16 amino acids. V lost 8 bases to trimming and J lost 7 bases; unmatched junction nucleotides: 18. CDR3 DNA: TGTGCCACCATCCATTGGAGACAGGGGATCCCCAGGGAGCAGTACTTC. Its translation: CATIHWRQGIPREQYF.

This clone has only a few counts. The V call is TRBV7-2, the J call TRBJ2-7, with a tentative D call TRBD1 (7 bases). Trimming shortened V by 1 base and J by 2 bases, and 12 bases separated the two germline ends. CDR3 length: 15 residues. CDR1 SGHTA and CDR2 FQGNSA come from the germline V gene. CDR3 loop: CASSLGAGGPYEQYF. CDR3 in DNA: TGTGCCAGCAGCTTAGGCGCAGGGGGGCCCTACGAGCAGTACTTC.

The V call is TRBV6-2 or TRBV6-3, the J call TRBJ1-2, with D possibly matching TRBD1 (6 bases). V lost 2 bases, J lost 10 bases, and 14 bases lay in between. The V gene's germline CDR1 is MNHEY and CDR2 SVGEGT. CDR3 length: 13 residues. The DNA of the CDR3 is TGTGCCAGCAGTTACGGCGGGGGGCTGGACTACACCTTC. Its translation is CASSYGGGLDYTF.

In this sample, this clone turned up a few times. The chain couples TRBV3-1 (or the pseudogene TRBV3-2) to TRBJ2-7; 7 nucleotides agree with TRBD2. CDR1 and CDR2 from the germline V gene are LGHDT and YNNKEL (reference sequence). This CDR3 is built from 14 residues. After removal of 9 bases from V and 3 bases from J, the junction contained 11 bases not matched to a gene. In nucleotides, the CDR3 is TGTGCCAGAGGGGAGCGGGGCCCCTTCTACGAGCAGTACTTC. Its translation is CARGERGPFYEQYF.

The chain joins TRBV7-9 to TRBJ1-6; TRBD1 aligns across 10 bases. The CDR3 length is 18 residues. Germline loops: CDR1 SEHNR, CDR2 FQNEAQ (reference sequence). Trimming took 1 base from V and 2 from J; bases not matched to a gene: 5. The CDR3 DNA reads TGTGCCAGCAGCTTAGGGGGACAGGGGTCAACCTATAATTCACCCCTCCACTTT. Amino acid sequence: CASSLGGQGSTYNSPLHF.

This clone occurred a few times. The V call is TRBV30, the J call TRBJ1-6; D call uncertain. There are 15 residues in the CDR3. Trimming took 0 bases from V and 0 from J, leaving 6 bases between them. Germline CDR1 is GTSNPN and CDR2 is SVGIG (reference sequence). The CDR3 DNA follows: TGTGCCTGGAGTGTACGGGGCTCCTATAATTCACCCCTCCACTTT. Protein: CAWSVRGSYNSPLHF.